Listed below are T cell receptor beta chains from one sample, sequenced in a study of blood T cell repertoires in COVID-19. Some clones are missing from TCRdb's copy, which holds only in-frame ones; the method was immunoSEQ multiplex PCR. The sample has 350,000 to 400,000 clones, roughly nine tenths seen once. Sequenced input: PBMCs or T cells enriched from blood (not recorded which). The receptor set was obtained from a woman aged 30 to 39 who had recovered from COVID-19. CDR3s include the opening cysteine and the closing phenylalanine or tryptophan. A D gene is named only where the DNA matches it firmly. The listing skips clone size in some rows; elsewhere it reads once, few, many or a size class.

CDR3 DNA: TGTGCCAGCAGCTTAGAAGGAGGGGGCGGGCACGAGCAGTACTTC
CDR3 protein: CASSLEGGGGHEQYF
V gene: TRBV7-4
J gene: TRBJ2-7
D gene: -
clone size: -

CDR3 DNA: TGTGCCAGCAGGAAGGACACCCCCTATGGCTACACCTTC
CDR3 protein: CASRKDTPYGYTF
V gene: TRBV6-5
J gene: TRBJ1-2
D gene: -
clone size: -

CDR3 DNA: TGTGCCAGCAGCCAATCGACAGGGTATGGCTACACCTTC
CDR3 protein: CASSQSTGYGYTF
V gene: TRBV16
J gene: TRBJ1-2
D gene: TRBD1
clone size: once

CDR3 DNA: TGTGCCAGCAGCGGACTTACCCGGGACAGGGATAATGAAAAACTGTTTTTT
CDR3 protein: CASSGLTRDRDNEKLFF
V gene: TRBV7-9
J gene: TRBJ1-4
D gene: TRBD1
clone size: -

CDR3 DNA: TGTGCCAGCAGCTCTTCGTTCTTTAGCGGGCTGGGGAATGAGCAGTTCTTC
CDR3 protein: CASSSSFFSGLGNEQFF
V gene: TRBV7-2
J gene: TRBJ2-1
D gene: TRBD2
clone size: -

CDR3 DNA: TGTGCCAGCAGTGGACAGATCTACGAGCAGTACTTC
CDR3 protein: CASSGQIYEQYF
V gene: TRBV12-3/TRBV12-4
J gene: TRBJ2-7
D gene: -
clone size: -

CDR3 DNA: TGTGCCAGCAGCCGGACCGGGACAGGGGGAAATTCACCCCTCCACTTT
CDR3 protein: CASSRTGTGGNSPLHF
V gene: TRBV14
J gene: TRBJ1-6
D gene: TRBD1
clone size: -

CDR3 DNA: TGTGCCAGCACCGCGATAAGCGGGAGCTCTCTCTACGAGCAGTACTTC
CDR3 protein: CASTAISGSSLYEQYF
V gene: TRBV2
J gene: TRBJ2-7
D gene: TRBD2
clone size: -

CDR3 DNA: TGTGCCAGCAGCTTAGCAGGGGGCCGAGATCAGCCCCAGCATTTT
CDR3 protein: CASSLAGGRDQPQHF
V gene: TRBV7-9
J gene: TRBJ1-5
D gene: TRBD1
clone size: -

CDR3 DNA: TGCGCCAGCAGTGTCTACGCCGGGACAGGGCCTGAAGCTTTCTTT
CDR3 protein: CASSVYAGTGPEAFF
V gene: TRBV4-1
J gene: TRBJ1-1
D gene: TRBD1
clone size: -

CDR3 DNA: TGTGCCAGCAGCCGCCGCTCGCGAGCTTTCTTT
CDR3 protein: CASSRRSRAFF
V gene: TRBV12-3/TRBV12-4
J gene: TRBJ1-1
D gene: -
clone size: -

CDR3 DNA: TGTGCCAGCAGCTTAAATTTTCAGGATGGCTACACCTTC
CDR3 protein: CASSLNFQDGYTF
V gene: TRBV11-1
J gene: TRBJ1-2
D gene: -
clone size: -

CDR3 DNA: TGTGCCAGCAGCTCTCAGACAGTCTATAATTCACCCCTCCACTTT
CDR3 protein: CASSSQTVYNSPLHF
V gene: TRBV5-6
J gene: TRBJ1-6
D gene: -
clone size: -

CDR3 DNA: TGTGCCAGCAGCTTGGGTGGCGGGTTGAGCAATCAGCCCCAGCATTTT
CDR3 protein: CASSLGGGLSNQPQHF
V gene: TRBV5-4
J gene: TRBJ1-5
D gene: -
clone size: -

CDR3 DNA: TGTGCCAGCAGCTCACGGTCCACCTCCGAGCAGTACTTC
CDR3 protein: CASSSRSTSEQYF
V gene: TRBV7-3
J gene: TRBJ2-7
D gene: -
clone size: -

CDR3 DNA: TGTGCCAGCAGCTTAGTCCTGTGCGGGATAAGAGGATACGAGCAGTACTTC
CDR3 protein: CASSLVLCGIRGYEQYF
V gene: TRBV11-3
J gene: TRBJ2-7
D gene: -
clone size: few

CDR3 DNA: TGTGCCAGCAGTGGGGGACTAGCTGTCCCAGATACGCAGTATTTT
CDR3 protein: CASSGGLAVPDTQYF
V gene: TRBV2
J gene: TRBJ2-3
D gene: TRBD2
clone size: once

CDR3 DNA: TGCGCCAGCAGCTCCCAGACTAGCGGGGGGGTGGATACGCAGTATTTT
CDR3 protein: CASSSQTSGGVDTQYF
V gene: TRBV5-1
J gene: TRBJ2-3
D gene: TRBD2
clone size: -

CDR3 DNA: TGTGCCAGCAGTACACGGACAGGGGGTTCCTACGAGCAGTACTTC
CDR3 protein: CASSTRTGGSYEQYF
V gene: TRBV6-5
J gene: TRBJ2-7
D gene: TRBD1
clone size: -

CDR3 DNA: TGTGCCAGTAGCCCGACAGACAAGTATGGCTACACCTTC
CDR3 protein: CASSPTDKYGYTF
V gene: TRBV19
J gene: TRBJ1-2
D gene: -
clone size: -

CDR3 DNA: TGTGCCAGCAGACCCGGACAGCCCTATGGCTACACCTTC
CDR3 protein: CASRPGQPYGYTF
V gene: TRBV6-5
J gene: TRBJ1-2
D gene: -
clone size: -

CDR3 DNA: TGTGCCAGCCGACTAGAGTCTTACGAGCAGTACTTC
CDR3 protein: CASRLESYEQYF
V gene: TRBV6-1
J gene: TRBJ2-7
D gene: -
clone size: -

CDR3 DNA: TGTGCCAGTAGTATAGAGTTGGGAGACTCTGGAAACACCATATATTTT
CDR3 protein: CASSIELGDSGNTIYF
V gene: TRBV19
J gene: TRBJ1-3
D gene: -
clone size: -

CDR3 DNA: TGTGCCTTGTGGGGGGGGCCGGCCTACGAGCAGTACTTC
CDR3 protein: CALWGGPAYEQYF
V gene: TRBV30
J gene: TRBJ2-7
D gene: -
clone size: -

CDR3 DNA: TGTGCCAGCTTTCCCGAGGGGGAACAAGAGACCCAGTACTTC
CDR3 protein: CASFPEGEQETQYF
V gene: TRBV7-9
J gene: TRBJ2-5
D gene: -
clone size: -

CDR3 DNA: TGCGCCAGCAGCTCAGCGGGAGGGGCCTACGAGCAGTACTTC
CDR3 protein: CASSSAGGAYEQYF
V gene: TRBV4-1
J gene: TRBJ2-7
D gene: TRBD2
clone size: -

CDR3 DNA: TGTGCCAGCAGCTTAGTCGCCAGAATCACAGATACGCAGTATTTT
CDR3 protein: CASSLVARITDTQYF
V gene: TRBV7-8
J gene: TRBJ2-3
D gene: -
clone size: -

CDR3 DNA: TGCGCCAGCAGACGGACAGCCCATGCAACTAATGAAAAACTGTTTTTT
CDR3 protein: CASRRTAHATNEKLFF
V gene: TRBV4-1
J gene: TRBJ1-4
D gene: -
clone size: -

CDR3 DNA: TGTGCCAGCAGGCGGACCGGGACTAGGGGGAACGAGCAGTACTTC
CDR3 protein: CASRRTGTRGNEQYF
V gene: TRBV5-4
J gene: TRBJ2-7
D gene: TRBD2
clone size: -

CDR3 DNA: TGTGCCAGCAGCCAGGACGACAGGGGCTATGGCTACACCTTC
CDR3 protein: CASSQDDRGYGYTF
V gene: TRBV7-6
J gene: TRBJ1-2
D gene: TRBD1
clone size: few

CDR3 DNA: TGCAGCGTAACCTCGGGAGGTGGGAATCAGCCCCAGCATTTT
CDR3 protein: CSVTSGGGNQPQHF
V gene: TRBV29-1
J gene: TRBJ1-5
D gene: -
clone size: -

CDR3 DNA: TGTGCCACCAGCAGAGAACGTTTAGATCAGCCCCAGCATTTT
CDR3 protein: CATSRERLDQPQHF
V gene: TRBV15
J gene: TRBJ1-5
D gene: -
clone size: -

CDR3 DNA: TGTGCCAGCAGCCAAGATGGCAGGGACTTTGGAAACACCATATATTTT
CDR3 protein: CASSQDGRDFGNTIYF
V gene: TRBV4-2
J gene: TRBJ1-3
D gene: -
clone size: -

CDR3 DNA: TGTGCCAGCAGTTTAGGGACAGAGAACTATGGCTACACCTTC
CDR3 protein: CASSLGTENYGYTF
V gene: TRBV28
J gene: TRBJ1-2
D gene: TRBD1
clone size: -

CDR3 DNA: TGTGCCAGCAGGAGGCTGGGACGGGGGGAAGAGACCCAGTACTTC
CDR3 protein: CASRRLGRGEETQYF
V gene: TRBV7-9
J gene: TRBJ2-5
D gene: TRBD2
clone size: -

CDR3 DNA: TGTGCCAGTAGTACCTGGGGCTCTAACACTGAAGCTTTCTTT
CDR3 protein: CASSTWGSNTEAFF
V gene: TRBV19
J gene: TRBJ1-1
D gene: -
clone size: once

CDR3 DNA: TGTGCCAGCAGTTTCTTCGGACAGGGGAACACTGAAGCTTTCTTT
CDR3 protein: CASSFFGQGNTEAFF
V gene: TRBV28
J gene: TRBJ1-1
D gene: TRBD1
clone size: -

CDR3 DNA: TGTGCCAGCAGGGGGGCCAGTTTCGGCGAGCAGTACTTC
CDR3 protein: CASRGASFGEQYF
V gene: TRBV3-1/TRBV3-2
J gene: TRBJ2-7
D gene: -
clone size: -

CDR3 DNA: TGTGCCAGCAGCCCATCATCAGGATCCCAAGAGACCCAGTACTTC
CDR3 protein: CASSPSSGSQETQYF
V gene: TRBV3-1/TRBV3-2
J gene: TRBJ2-5
D gene: -
clone size: -

CDR3 DNA: TGTGCCAGCAGTCAGACAGGGCGGGAGCAGTACTTC
CDR3 protein: CASSQTGREQYF
V gene: TRBV27
J gene: TRBJ2-7
D gene: TRBD1
clone size: -

CDR3 DNA: TGTGCCTGGAGCCCTACAGGACAGGGGGCCTACGAGCAGTACTTC
CDR3 protein: CAWSPTGQGAYEQYF
V gene: TRBV30
J gene: TRBJ2-7
D gene: TRBD1
clone size: -

CDR3 DNA: TGTGCCAGCAGCCAGGACGGACTGCCGAACACTGAAGCTTTCTTT
CDR3 protein: CASSQDGLPNTEAFF
V gene: TRBV3-1/TRBV3-2
J gene: TRBJ1-1
D gene: -
clone size: once

CDR3 DNA: TGTGCCAGCAGCTTCGACAGGGGTTACAATGAGCAGTTCTTC
CDR3 protein: CASSFDRGYNEQFF
V gene: TRBV7-9
J gene: TRBJ2-1
D gene: TRBD1
clone size: once

CDR3 DNA: TGTGCCAGCAAGTACGGCGGGGATCAGCCCCAGCATTTT
CDR3 protein: CASKYGGDQPQHF
V gene: TRBV2
J gene: TRBJ1-5
D gene: -
clone size: -

CDR3 DNA: TGTGCCAGCAGTAGAGCGAACACCGGGGAGCTGTTTTTT
CDR3 protein: CASSRANTGELFF
V gene: TRBV27
J gene: TRBJ2-2
D gene: -
clone size: -

CDR3 DNA: TGCGCCAGCAGCTTGGAGTCAGCGGGATCTTACGAGCAGTACTTC
CDR3 protein: CASSLESAGSYEQYF
V gene: TRBV5-1
J gene: TRBJ2-7
D gene: TRBD2
clone size: -

CDR3 DNA: TGTGCCAGCAGTGATCTATCTTCCTATGGCTACACCTTC
CDR3 protein: CASSDLSSYGYTF
V gene: TRBV2
J gene: TRBJ1-2
D gene: -
clone size: -

CDR3 DNA: TGTGCCAGCAGCTTCGGTGCAGCGGGATTACTCAATGAGCAGTTCTTC
CDR3 protein: CASSFGAAGLLNEQFF
V gene: TRBV11-2
J gene: TRBJ2-1
D gene: TRBD2
clone size: few

CDR3 DNA: TGTGCCAGCAGCTTGGAGGCTAGCGGGTCAGGGGAGCTGTTTTTT
CDR3 protein: CASSLEASGSGELFF
V gene: TRBV5-4
J gene: TRBJ2-2
D gene: TRBD2
clone size: few

CDR3 DNA: TGCGCCAGCAGCCACCTGACTAGCGGGAAGGGGTATGAGCAGTTCTTC
CDR3 protein: CASSHLTSGKGYEQFF
V gene: TRBV4-1
J gene: TRBJ2-1
D gene: TRBD2
clone size: -